The TCR beta chain described here comes from a study of metastatic and nonmetastatic thyroid tumors. Study details: Comparative analysis of repertoires was undertaken across blood and tumor or nodule tissue obtained from malignant and benign thyroid patients. Whole-study findings and limits: It was reportedly found that TCR beta diversity was significantly higher in malignant thyroid tumors than in benign nodules, a difference seen in both blood and tumor samples.

All patients were treatment-naive before thyroid surgery. In the authors' workflow: Built for papillary thyroid cancer, a distant-metastasis classifier drew on CDR3 differences across clinicopathological groups. TCRdb re-called the PCR reads through MiXCR. The V and J calls, along with clone size, are taken from TCRdb and not from the paper's own processing. The sample lists 15,000 to 20,000 clones, around 30% occurring once. About this clone: Its antigen is not known.

This CDR3 contains 14 residues. The germline V and J ends were trimmed by 6 bases and 3 bases, with 14 bases remaining between them. CDR1 and CDR2 (germline): KGHSH, LQKENI. The TCR sequence derives from a female donor with papillary thyroid cancer or a benign thyroid nodule (not recorded which). Some clones in this sample may be carry-over from other donors' samples. J is TRBJ1-2 and V is TRBV18, with TRBD1 as a possible D gene (5 bases). Sequenced material: tumor tissue. CDR3 in DNA: TGTGCCAGCTCGCTGGGGACGGGTGACTATGGCTACACCTTC. It yields the protein CASSLGTGDYGYTF.